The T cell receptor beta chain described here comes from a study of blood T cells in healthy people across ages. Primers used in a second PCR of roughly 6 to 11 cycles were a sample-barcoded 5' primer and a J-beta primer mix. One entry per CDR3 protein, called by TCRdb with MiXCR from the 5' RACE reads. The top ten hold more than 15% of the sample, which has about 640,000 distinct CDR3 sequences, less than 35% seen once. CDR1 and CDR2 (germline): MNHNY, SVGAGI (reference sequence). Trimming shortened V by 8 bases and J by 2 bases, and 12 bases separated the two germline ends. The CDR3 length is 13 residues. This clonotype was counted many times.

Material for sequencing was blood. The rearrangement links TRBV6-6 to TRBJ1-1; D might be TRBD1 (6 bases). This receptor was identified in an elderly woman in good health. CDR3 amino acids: CASRWGANTEAFF. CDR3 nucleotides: TGTGCCAGCCGGTGGGGGGCCAACACTGAAGCTTTCTTT.